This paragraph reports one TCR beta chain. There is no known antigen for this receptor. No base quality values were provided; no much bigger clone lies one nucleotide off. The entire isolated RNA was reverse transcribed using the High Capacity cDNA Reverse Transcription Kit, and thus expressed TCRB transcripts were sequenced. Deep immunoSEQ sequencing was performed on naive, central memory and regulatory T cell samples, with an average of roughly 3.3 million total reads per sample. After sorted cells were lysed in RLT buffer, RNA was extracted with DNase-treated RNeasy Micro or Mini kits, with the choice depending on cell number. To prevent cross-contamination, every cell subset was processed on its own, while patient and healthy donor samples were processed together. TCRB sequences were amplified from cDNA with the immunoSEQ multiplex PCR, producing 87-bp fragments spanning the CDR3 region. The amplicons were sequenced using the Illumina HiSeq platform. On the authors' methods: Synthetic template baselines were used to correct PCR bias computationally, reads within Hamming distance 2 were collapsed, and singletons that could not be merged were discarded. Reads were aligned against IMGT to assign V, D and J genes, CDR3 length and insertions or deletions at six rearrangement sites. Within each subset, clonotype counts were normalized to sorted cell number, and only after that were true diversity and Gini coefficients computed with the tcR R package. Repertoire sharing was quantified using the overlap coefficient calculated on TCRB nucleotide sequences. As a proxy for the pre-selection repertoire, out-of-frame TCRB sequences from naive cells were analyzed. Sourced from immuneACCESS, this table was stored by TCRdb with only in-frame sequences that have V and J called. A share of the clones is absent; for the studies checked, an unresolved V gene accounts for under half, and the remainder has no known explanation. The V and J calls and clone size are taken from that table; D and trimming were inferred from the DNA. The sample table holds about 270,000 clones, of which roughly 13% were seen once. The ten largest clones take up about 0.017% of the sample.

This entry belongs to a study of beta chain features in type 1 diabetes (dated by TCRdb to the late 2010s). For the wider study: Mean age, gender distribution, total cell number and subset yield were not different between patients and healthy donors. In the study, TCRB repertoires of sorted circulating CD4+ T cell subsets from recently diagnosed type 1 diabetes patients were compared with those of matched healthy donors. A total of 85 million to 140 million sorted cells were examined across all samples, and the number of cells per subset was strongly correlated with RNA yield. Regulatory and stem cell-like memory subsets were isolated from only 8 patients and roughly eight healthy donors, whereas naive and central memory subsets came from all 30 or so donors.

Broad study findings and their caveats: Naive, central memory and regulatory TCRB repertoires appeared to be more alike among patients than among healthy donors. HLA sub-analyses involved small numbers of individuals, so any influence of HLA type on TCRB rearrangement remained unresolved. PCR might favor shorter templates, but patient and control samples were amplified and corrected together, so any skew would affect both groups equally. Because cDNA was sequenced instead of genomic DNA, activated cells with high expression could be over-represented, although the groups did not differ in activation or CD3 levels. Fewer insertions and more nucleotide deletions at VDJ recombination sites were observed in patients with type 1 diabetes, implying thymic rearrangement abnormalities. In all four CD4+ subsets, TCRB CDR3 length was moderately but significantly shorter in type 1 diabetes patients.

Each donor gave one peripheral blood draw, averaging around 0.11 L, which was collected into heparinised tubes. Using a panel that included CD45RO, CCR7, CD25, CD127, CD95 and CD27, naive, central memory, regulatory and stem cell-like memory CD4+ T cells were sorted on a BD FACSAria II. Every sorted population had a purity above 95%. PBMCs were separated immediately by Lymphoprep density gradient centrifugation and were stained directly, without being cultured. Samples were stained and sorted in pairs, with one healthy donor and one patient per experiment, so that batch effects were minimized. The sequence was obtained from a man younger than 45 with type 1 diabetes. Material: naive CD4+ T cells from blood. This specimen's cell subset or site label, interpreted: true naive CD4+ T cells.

The CDR3 loop reads CASSFQGTDTQYF. At the DNA level, the sequence is TGTGCCAGCAGTTTTCAGGGTACAGATACGCAGTATTTT. This receptor chain uses TRBV27 and TRBJ2-3; D gene: possibly TRBD1, on 5 matching bases. From the cysteine through the phenylalanine, the CDR3 covers 13 amino acids. Only the CDR3 DNA stays, 39 bases, in frame from base 1. V is reduced by 3 bases and J by 3 bases, leaving a spacing of 7 bases between them. The germline V gene (reference sequence) sets CDR1 to MNHEY and CDR2 to SMNVEV.